The following is a TCR beta chain sequence with its context. The protocol was immunoSEQ multiplex PCR, while the TCRdb copy is restricted to in-frame clones and leaves out a portion. The sample carries some 110,000 clones, roughly nine tenths recorded once. V lost 4 bases and J lost 0; bases outside the gene matches: 4. Germline CDR1 is SGHDT and CDR2 is YYEEEE. The CDR3 runs to 17 residues. These data originate in a study of control samples from healthy donors and cancer patients. The chain has TRBV5-6 and TRBJ2-3, with 14 bases matching TRBD2. Sequenced: PBMCs. The receptor comes from a woman in her fifties or sixties with colorectal cancer. The CDR3 region is CASSRTSGGRSTDTQYF. The CDR3 nucleotides are TGTGCCAGCAGCCGGACTAGCGGGGGGCGTAGCACAGATACGCAGTATTTT. Full variable domain (missing parts from reference TRBV5-6 and TRBJ2-3): DAGVTQSPTHLIKTRGQQVTLRCSPKSGHDTVSWYQQALGQGPQFIFQYYEEEERQRGNFPDRFSGHQFPNYSSELNVNALLLGDSALYLCASSRTSGGRSTDTQYFGPGTRLTVL.